Presented here are 13 T cell receptor beta chains from one specimen sequenced in a study of CD8 T cells in Susac syndrome. An amount of RNA that ranged from roughly 0.45 to 1 ug was reverse transcribed with random hexamers. TCRdb ran MiXCR on the immunoSEQ multiplex PCR reads and lists one entry per CDR3 protein. The data contain just over 150,000 distinct CDR3 sequences, approximately 95% of them singletons. Sample: CD4+ T cells from PBMCs. The receptor source for this set is a human donor with Susac syndrome.

This sequence joins TRBV9 and TRBJ2-7; no firm D call. This CDR3 has 14 amino acids. Per germline, CDR1 SGDLS and CDR2 YYNGEE. V was pared by 4 bases and J by 2 bases, with 13 bases between. CDR3 sequence reads: CASSPRAIAYEQYF. The CDR3 region has the DNA TGTGCCAGCAGCCCTCGTGCAATCGCCTACGAGCAGTACTTC.

This clonotype was counted a single time. This rearrangement joins TRBV18 to TRBJ2-1, with TRBD1 as a possible D gene (6 bases). Germline CDR1 KGHSH, CDR2 LQKENI. V dropped 2 bases and J dropped 6 bases, with 17 bases sitting between them. CDR3 length: 16 amino acids. As DNA, the CDR3 is TGTGCCAGCTCACCAGAGGCCCAGGGGATCTTCAATGAGCAGTTCTTC. This encodes CASSPEAQGIFNEQFF.

The chain recombines TRBV27 with TRBJ1-6; tentatively, D is TRBD1 (6 bases). This CDR3 contains 12 residues. CDR1 is MNHEY and CDR2 is SMNVEV in the germline V gene (reference sequence). V was pared by 6 bases and J by 8 bases, with 8 bases between. The CDR3 DNA follows: TGTGCCAGCAGGCGACAGGATTCACCCCTCCACTTT. It translates to CASRRQDSPLHF.

V gene TRBV10-3 combines with J gene TRBJ2-3, with D possibly matching TRBD1 (5 bases). With 2 bases removed from V and 4 bases from J, the gap between germline ends came to 10 bases. The CDR3 totals 14 residues. Germline CDR1 and CDR2: ENHRY and SYGVKD. CDR3 region: CAISEGQGPDTQYF. In nucleotides, the CDR3 is TGTGCCATCAGTGAGGGTCAGGGTCCAGATACGCAGTATTTT.

Only one count was recorded for this clonotype. The gene calls are TRBV5-6 and TRBJ2-2; D is possibly TRBD2 (5 bases). The CDR3 runs to 16 residues. Per germline, CDR1 SGHDT and CDR2 YYEEEE. Trimming stripped 6 bases from V and 6 bases from J, with 21 bases between. CDR3 protein: CASTKVGLGRPGELFF. The CDR3 DNA reads as TGTGCCAGCACCAAAGTCGGACTTGGGCGTCCCGGGGAGCTGTTTTTT. The full variable domain, rest sourced from reference TRBV5-6 and TRBJ2-2, is DAGVTQSPTHLIKTRGQQVTLRCSPKSGHDTVSWYQQALGQGPQFIFQYYEEEERQRGNFPDRFSGHQFPNYSSELNVNALLLGDSALYLCASTKVGLGRPGELFFGEGSRLTVL.

V gene TRBV6-4 combines with J gene TRBJ2-4, with a tentative D call TRBD2 (5 bases). Germline CDR1 MRHNA, CDR2 SNTAGT. V lost 6 bases and J 9 bases, leaving 15 bases between the germline ends. The CDR3 has 13 residues. CDR3 DNA sequence: TGTGCCAGCAGAATGGGAGCCTTAGGCATTCAGTACTTC. Amino acid sequence: CASRMGALGIQYF.

V and J are TRBV12-3 or TRBV12-4 and TRBJ1-2; 9 positions agree with TRBD1. This CDR3 region has 15 residues. J gave up 0 bases and V 7 bases, and 6 bases lay outside the gene matches. The CDR3: CASTLGQGPNYGYTF. The CDR3 DNA sequence: TGTGCCAGCACCCTGGGACAGGGCCCTAACTATGGCTACACCTTC.

The genes are TRBV14 and TRBJ1-1; the D is unclear. The CDR3 is 13 amino acids. Trimming removed 0 bases from V and 1 base from J, with 3 bases in between. Looked up from germline, CDR1 is SGHDN and CDR2 is FVKESK. The CDR3 region is CASSQERNTEAFF. In DNA, the CDR3 is TGTGCCAGCAGCCAAGAGAGGAACACTGAAGCTTTCTTT. The full variable domain, rest sourced from reference TRBV14 and TRBJ1-1, is EAGVTQFPSHSVIEKGQTVTLRCDPISGHDNLYWYRRVMGKEIKFLLHFVKESKQDESGMPNNRFLAERTGGTYSTLKVQPAELEDSGVYFCASSQERNTEAFFGQGTRLTVV.

This clonotype appeared once. The V and J genes are TRBV7-9 and TRBJ2-1; D possibly uses TRBD1 or TRBD2 (6 bases each). Per germline, CDR1 SEHNR and CDR2 FQNEAQ (reference sequence). The germline V and J ends were trimmed by 5 bases and 7 bases, with 15 bases remaining between them. This CDR3 comprises 14 residues. The CDR3 is CASSPGAGRNEQFF. CDR3 DNA: TGTGCCAGCAGCCCGGGGGCCGGGAGAAATGAGCAGTTCTTC.

The chain uses TRBV19 and TRBJ1-6; 7 positions match TRBD1. Germline V CDR1 and CDR2: LNHDA, SQIVND (reference sequence). With V trimmed by 7 bases and J by 7 bases, 7 bases remained unmatched. The CDR3 covers 14 residues. The CDR3, as DNA: TGTGCCAGTACGGAGGGGGCGAGGAATTCACCCCTCCACTTT. As protein: CASTEGARNSPLHF.

This chain joins TRBV27 and TRBJ1-5; D unclear. CDR1 is MNHEY and CDR2 is SMNVEV in the germline V gene (reference sequence). The CDR3 runs to 11 residues. Trimming cost V 5 bases and J 9 bases, with 8 bases left between them. The CDR3 DNA reads TGTGCCAGCAGTAAGGACGGGCCCCAGCATTTT. This translates into CASSKDGPQHF.

This rearrangement joins TRBV6-5 to TRBJ2-1, with TRBD2 matching over 10 bases. The CDR3 is 16 amino acids. Germline CDR1 reads MNHEY; CDR2 reads SVGAGI. The V and J ends lost 2 bases and 5 bases, in that order; junction bases with no gene match: 6. This CDR3 reads CASSYLPSGGHNEQFF. Written as DNA, the CDR3 is TGTGCCAGCAGTTACCTTCCTAGCGGGGGCCACAATGAGCAGTTCTTC.

The genes are TRBV29-1 and TRBJ1-1, with TRBD1 matching over 7 bases. This CDR3 has 12 residues. Looked up from germline, CDR1 is SQVTM and CDR2 is ANQGSEA. As DNA, the CDR3 is TGCAGTTTCAACAGGGGCAACACTGAAGCTTTCTTT. This encodes CSFNRGNTEAFF.